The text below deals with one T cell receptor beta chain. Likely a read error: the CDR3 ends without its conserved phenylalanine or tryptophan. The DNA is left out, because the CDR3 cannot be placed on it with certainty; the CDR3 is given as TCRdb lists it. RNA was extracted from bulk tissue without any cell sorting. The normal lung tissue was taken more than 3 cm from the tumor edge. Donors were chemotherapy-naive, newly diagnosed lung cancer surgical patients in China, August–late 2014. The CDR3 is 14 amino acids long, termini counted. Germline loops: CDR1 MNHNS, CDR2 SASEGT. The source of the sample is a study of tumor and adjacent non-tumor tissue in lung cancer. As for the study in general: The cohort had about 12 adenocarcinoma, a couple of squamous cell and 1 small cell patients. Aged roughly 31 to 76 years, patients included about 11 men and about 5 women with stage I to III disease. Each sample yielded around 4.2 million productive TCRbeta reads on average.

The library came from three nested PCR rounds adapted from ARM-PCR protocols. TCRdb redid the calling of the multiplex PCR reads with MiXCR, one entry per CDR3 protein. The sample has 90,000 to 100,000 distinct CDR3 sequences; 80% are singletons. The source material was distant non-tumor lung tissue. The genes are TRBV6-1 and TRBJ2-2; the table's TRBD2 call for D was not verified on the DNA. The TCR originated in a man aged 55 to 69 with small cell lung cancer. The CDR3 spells CASRLAGDTGKLFY.